This TCR beta chain was found in a study of T cell changes during pregnancy in multiple sclerosis. Profiled with immunoSEQ multiplex PCR; TCRdb holds only in-frame clones, not every one. The data hold 50,000 to 60,000 clones, with about nine tenths observed a single time. CDR1 and CDR2 from the germline V gene are LNHDA and SQIVND (reference sequence). V was clipped by 3 bases and J by 7 bases, with 18 bases between them. CDR3 length: 15 residues. The chain is built from TRBV19 and TRBJ1-2; no reliable D call. Here the sequenced sample was peripheral blood, taken in the first trimester of pregnancy. The origin of this receptor is a female donor in good health, enrolled as a control in a pregnancy study. The CDR3 nucleotides are TGTGCCAGTAGTATTTGGCCTGGAGGTCTCGGTGGCTACACCTTC. This sequence encodes CASSIWPGGLGGYTF.